The rows below give T cell receptor beta chains drawn from one sample of a study of technical replicates of blood from four donors. Only in-frame clones appear in the TCRdb table, and some are missing; sequencing was by immunoSEQ multiplex PCR. The repertoire holds fewer than 85,000 clones, with approximately 91% as singletons. The sample was PBMCs. These TCRs come from a human donor in good health. Some clones in this sample may be carry-over from other donors' samples. Both conserved end residues are part of each CDR3. D genes are given only for firm matches.

TRBJ1-1	-	TRBV5-6	CASSSGHSTEAFF
TRBJ2-3	-	TRBV5-1	CASRLSWTGVRADTQYF
TRBJ2-2	TRBD2	TRBV29-1	CSPSRITSGPGELFF
TRBJ1-6	-	TRBV2	CASRTDSVNSPLHF
TRBJ1-5	-	TRBV10-3	CAITPEYSNQPQHF
TRBJ2-3	-	TRBV29-1	CSVEDLDRGRSGGRSDTQYF
TRBJ2-7	TRBD2	TRBV4-2	CASSQGGGTYEQYF
TRBJ1-5	-	TRBV25-1	CASSPPDQPQHF
TRBJ1-1	-	TRBV28	CASSPTGLNTEAFF
TRBJ2-2	TRBD2	TRBV7-3	CASSLVSGRTNTGELFF
TRBJ1-5	-	TRBV7-2	CASSFSNLNQPQHF
TRBJ1-5	TRBD1	TRBV19	CASSVQGDNQPQHF
TRBJ2-2	-	TRBV5-1	CASSSRTLPRPNTGELFF
TRBJ1-4	-	TRBV15	CATRRGTNEKLFF
TRBJ2-7	TRBD1	TRBV13	CASSPRTGGLPYEQYF
TRBJ2-2	TRBD2	TRBV6-5	CAVKTGGADTGELFF
TRBJ2-5	TRBD2	TRBV6-5	CASSSSPGLAGGTQYF
TRBJ2-7	TRBD1	TRBV4-3	CASSQEEFPPGQGKEQYF
TRBJ2-5	-	TRBV20-1	CCLRGGTQYF
TRBJ1-1	-	TRBV6-1	CASSEVGAFF
TRBJ2-1	-	TRBV7-8	CASSTDIFREQFF
TRBJ1-1	-	TRBV7-2	CASSLVIGNTEAFF
TRBJ1-1	TRBD1	TRBV5-6	CASSLRPGGLTEAFF
TRBJ1-6	-	TRBV27	CASSFPPGDTFTPLHF
TRBJ1-1	-	TRBV19	CASNPTANTEAFF
TRBJ2-7	-	TRBV6-1	CASSDGSYEQYF
TRBJ2-7	TRBD1	TRBV7-2	CASSASGTGIYEQYF
TRBJ1-6	-	TRBV13	CASSLGRGDNSPLHF
TRBJ1-2	-	TRBV30	CAWSGGVRGYTF
TRBJ2-5	TRBD1	TRBV6-5	CASHFRQGQQETQYF
TRBJ2-1	-	TRBV19	CASSIGLQATGTRYNEQFF
TRBJ2-7	TRBD2	TRBV2	CASRSFREAHHEQYF
TRBJ2-3	TRBD2	TRBV10-3	CAISPRGVAGGQSDTQYF
TRBJ2-7	TRBD1	TRBV7-2	CASSPDRGRSYEQYF
TRBJ2-3	TRBD2	TRBV9	CASSVEAGGTDTQYF
TRBJ1-6	TRBD1	TRBV9	CASSDRGSYNSPLHF
TRBJ2-7	-	TRBV15	CATSEGWPLGGEQYF
TRBJ2-7	-	TRBV12-1	CASSFGGSRYEQYF
TRBJ2-2	-	TRBV7-6	CASSPDRYTGELFF
TRBJ2-7	-	TRBV7-9	CASSLDRLNEQYF
TRBJ1-2	-	TRBV4-2	CASSPQQGDYGYTF
TRBJ1-1	-	TRBV5-6	CASSWAKRPRDTEAFF
TRBJ2-2	TRBD2	TRBV11-2	CASSGPSGRGTGELFF
TRBJ1-3	TRBD1	TRBV4-2	CASSQTGTGGNTIYF
TRBJ2-4	TRBD2	TRBV5-4	CASSTKAGGSKNIQYF